Listed below are T cell receptor beta chains from one sample, sequenced in a study of blood T cells in healthy people across ages. TCRdb passed the 5' RACE reads through MiXCR, listing each CDR3 protein once. The sample shows roughly 640,000 distinct CDR3 sequences, 25% to 30% of them seen only once. Sequencing input: blood. The source of these receptors is a woman of 80 years or more in good health. Each CDR3 is given with its conserved first and last residue. Each record gives: D gene, J gene, CDR3 length, V gene, clone size, CDR3 DNA, CDR3 protein. A D gene is named only where the DNA matches it firmly. Size values are once, few and many counts, or a class for expanded clones, and some rows have none.

D gene: NA; J gene: TRBJ2-7; CDR3 length: 14; V gene: TRBV6-5; clone size: many; CDR3 DNA: TGTGCCAGCAGTTACTACCCAGGGACGCACGAGCAGTACTTC; CDR3 protein: CASSYYPGTHEQYF
D gene: NA; J gene: TRBJ2-7; CDR3 length: 13; V gene: TRBV9; clone size: many; CDR3 DNA: TGTGCCAGCAGCCCAGGCCTCTCCTACGAGCAGTACTTC; CDR3 protein: CASSPGLSYEQYF
D gene: NA; J gene: TRBJ1-1; CDR3 length: 14; V gene: TRBV7-2; clone size: many; CDR3 DNA: TGTGCCAGCAGCTTAGGCCCAGTATCAACTGAAGCTTTCTTT; CDR3 protein: CASSLGPVSTEAFF
D gene: TRBD2; J gene: TRBJ2-1; CDR3 length: 15; V gene: TRBV5-1; clone size: NA; CDR3 DNA: TGCGCCAGCAGGCCCGGGACTAGCGGGATTTTTGAGCAGTTCTTC; CDR3 protein: CASRPGTSGIFEQFF
D gene: TRBD1; J gene: TRBJ1-6; CDR3 length: 16; V gene: TRBV6-5; clone size: NA; CDR3 DNA: TGTGCCAGCAGTACCCCGGGACAGGGGTATAATTCACCCCTCCACTTT; CDR3 protein: CASSTPGQGYNSPLHF
D gene: TRBD2; J gene: TRBJ2-2; CDR3 length: 14; V gene: TRBV20-1; clone size: few; CDR3 DNA: TGCAGTGCCACTACTAGCGGGGGGGCCGGGGAGCTGTTTTTT; CDR3 protein: CSATTSGGAGELFF
D gene: NA; J gene: TRBJ1-1; CDR3 length: 18; V gene: TRBV21-1; clone size: few; CDR3 DNA: TGTGCCAGCAGCAAAGAAACCCGGGCAGGGGGCAGGAACACTGAAGCTTTCTTT; CDR3 protein: CASSKETRAGGRNTEAFF
D gene: TRBD1; J gene: TRBJ2-1; CDR3 length: 16; V gene: TRBV6-4; clone size: many; CDR3 DNA: TGTGCCAGCAGCCCAGAGCTAGCCCTGACAGGGAATGAGCAGTTCTTC; CDR3 protein: CASSPELALTGNEQFF
D gene: NA; J gene: TRBJ1-6; CDR3 length: 12; V gene: TRBV12-3/TRBV12-4; clone size: NA; CDR3 DNA: TGTGCCAGCCAGACGGGTAATTCACCCCTCCACTTT; CDR3 protein: CASQTGNSPLHF
D gene: NA; J gene: TRBJ1-1; CDR3 length: 15; V gene: TRBV14; clone size: once; CDR3 DNA: TGTGCCAGCAGCAACCGGCAGCCCGAGGCCACTGAAGCTTCCTTT; CDR3 protein: CASSNRQPEATEASF
D gene: NA; J gene: TRBJ1-1; CDR3 length: 13; V gene: TRBV30; clone size: NA; CDR3 DNA: TGTGCCTGGAACCAAGGGGTGTACACTGAAGCTTTCTTT; CDR3 protein: CAWNQGVYTEAFF
D gene: NA; J gene: TRBJ2-1; CDR3 length: 16; V gene: TRBV6-1; clone size: many; CDR3 DNA: TGTGCCAGCAGTGCTCTCGTTGGAAGCTCCTACAATGAGCAGTTCTTC; CDR3 protein: CASSALVGSSYNEQFF
D gene: TRBD1; J gene: TRBJ1-6; CDR3 length: 16; V gene: TRBV7-3; clone size: many; CDR3 DNA: TGTGCCAGCAGCATGTATCCTACAGGGGTCGATTCACCCCTCCACTTT; CDR3 protein: CASSMYPTGVDSPLHF
D gene: NA; J gene: TRBJ2-3; CDR3 length: 13; V gene: TRBV7-9; clone size: NA; CDR3 DNA: TGTGCCAGCAGCTTTGCCGGGCTAGATACGCAGTATTTT; CDR3 protein: CASSFAGLDTQYF
D gene: NA; J gene: TRBJ1-3; CDR3 length: 15; V gene: TRBV12-3/TRBV12-4; clone size: few; CDR3 DNA: TGTGCCAGCACCGAAGACGGATCCTCTGGAAACACCATATATTTT; CDR3 protein: CASTEDGSSGNTIYF
D gene: NA; J gene: TRBJ2-7; CDR3 length: 11; V gene: TRBV28; clone size: NA; CDR3 DNA: TGTGCCAGCGTTACAAACAATGAGCAGTACTTC; CDR3 protein: CASVTNNEQYF
D gene: NA; J gene: TRBJ1-6; CDR3 length: 15; V gene: TRBV11-2; clone size: few; CDR3 DNA: TGTGCCAGCAGCTTAGTCACGGGCAAAAATTCACCCCTCCACTTT; CDR3 protein: CASSLVTGKNSPLHF
D gene: NA; J gene: TRBJ2-3; CDR3 length: 16; V gene: TRBV12-3/TRBV12-4; clone size: NA; CDR3 DNA: TGTGCCAGCAGTCCGCCAAGGTCGTATCCGACAGATGCGCAGTATTTT; CDR3 protein: CASSPPRSYPTDAQYF
D gene: NA; J gene: TRBJ2-7; CDR3 length: 13; V gene: TRBV12-3/TRBV12-4; clone size: NA; CDR3 DNA: TGTGCCAGCACCTGGGCGTACGCCTACGAGCAGTACTTC; CDR3 protein: CASTWAYAYEQYF
D gene: TRBD1; J gene: TRBJ1-5; CDR3 length: 16; V gene: TRBV4-2; clone size: many; CDR3 DNA: TGTGCCAGCAGCCAAGGGGGAGACAGGGACAATCAGCCTCAGCATTTT; CDR3 protein: CASSQGGDRDNQPQHF
D gene: NA; J gene: TRBJ2-7; CDR3 length: 14; V gene: TRBV9; clone size: NA; CDR3 DNA: TGTGCCAGCAGCGTAGCTAGCGACTCCTACGAGCAGTACTTC; CDR3 protein: CASSVASDSYEQYF
D gene: NA; J gene: TRBJ1-2; CDR3 length: 14; V gene: TRBV9; clone size: NA; CDR3 DNA: TGTGCCAGCAGCGTAGCTGAGGGCGGCTATGGCTACACCTTC; CDR3 protein: CASSVAEGGYGYTF
D gene: NA; J gene: TRBJ2-1; CDR3 length: 14; V gene: TRBV29-1; clone size: NA; CDR3 DNA: TGCAGCAGAGAGAAGCAGGGTAGGGGCAATGAGCAGTTCTTC; CDR3 protein: CSREKQGRGNEQFF
D gene: NA; J gene: TRBJ2-1; CDR3 length: 14; V gene: TRBV20-1; clone size: many; CDR3 DNA: TGCAGTGCTATGGACAGCTTCTCCTACAATGAGCAGTTCTTC; CDR3 protein: CSAMDSFSYNEQFF
D gene: NA; J gene: TRBJ1-2; CDR3 length: 15; V gene: TRBV11-2; clone size: many; CDR3 DNA: TGTGCCAGCACTCCATCCTGGGCCTCTAACTATGGCTACACCTTC; CDR3 protein: CASTPSWASNYGYTF
D gene: NA; J gene: TRBJ2-1; CDR3 length: 13; V gene: TRBV7-3; clone size: many; CDR3 DNA: TGTGCCAGCAGCTTAAAAGGGTGGGGTGAGCAGTTCTTC; CDR3 protein: CASSLKGWGEQFF
D gene: NA; J gene: TRBJ2-5; CDR3 length: 14; V gene: TRBV6-1; clone size: NA; CDR3 DNA: TGTGCCAGTAGTGAAATCTGGGACTCTAGGGAGCGGTTCTTC; CDR3 protein: CASSEIWDSRERFF
D gene: NA; J gene: TRBJ2-1; CDR3 length: 12; V gene: TRBV7-2; clone size: NA; CDR3 DNA: TGTGCCAGCAGCGATGGACTTGGCGAGCAGTTCTTC; CDR3 protein: CASSDGLGEQFF
D gene: NA; J gene: TRBJ1-2; CDR3 length: 14; V gene: TRBV5-6; clone size: NA; CDR3 DNA: TGTGCCAGCAGCTTTTCGCAGGGAGTCTATGGCTACACCTTC; CDR3 protein: CASSFSQGVYGYTF
D gene: TRBD1; J gene: TRBJ1-1; CDR3 length: 15; V gene: TRBV4-1; clone size: many; CDR3 DNA: TGCGCCAGCAGCCAGAGGACAGGCCCCGGGCCTGAAGCTTTCTTT; CDR3 protein: CASSQRTGPGPEAFF
D gene: NA; J gene: TRBJ2-6; CDR3 length: 15; V gene: TRBV6-4; clone size: NA; CDR3 DNA: TGTGCCAGCAGTGAAAGACACTCTGGGGCCAACGTCCTGACTTTC; CDR3 protein: CASSERHSGANVLTF
D gene: TRBD2; J gene: TRBJ2-5; CDR3 length: 17; V gene: TRBV5-1; clone size: many; CDR3 DNA: TGCGCCAGCAGCTTGGTTGGACTAGCGGGGACCGGGGAGACCCAGTACTTC; CDR3 protein: CASSLVGLAGTGETQYF
D gene: NA; J gene: TRBJ1-2; CDR3 length: 11; V gene: TRBV30; clone size: many; CDR3 DNA: TGTGCCTGGAGTGCCCGGGATGGCTACACCTTC; CDR3 protein: CAWSARDGYTF
D gene: TRBD1; J gene: TRBJ1-5; CDR3 length: 17; V gene: TRBV27; clone size: NA; CDR3 DNA: TGTGCCAGCAGTACGACTCCCGGGACAGGGGGCAATCGGCCCCAGCATTTT; CDR3 protein: CASSTTPGTGGNRPQHF
D gene: NA; J gene: TRBJ1-3; CDR3 length: 20; V gene: TRBV5-1; clone size: few; CDR3 DNA: TGCGCCAGCAGCCGGGACGGCAGCTCAACCGGGTTAAGGGCAGGAAACACCATATATTTT; CDR3 protein: CASSRDGSSTGLRAGNTIYF
D gene: NA; J gene: TRBJ2-1; CDR3 length: 15; V gene: TRBV19; clone size: NA; CDR3 DNA: TGTGCCAGTAGTATAGATTCCGGGACCCACAATGAGCAGTTCTTC; CDR3 protein: CASSIDSGTHNEQFF
D gene: TRBD2; J gene: TRBJ2-7; CDR3 length: 16; V gene: TRBV7-2; clone size: NA; CDR3 DNA: TGTGCCAGCAGACCAACCGGGACTAGCGGGGTGAATGAGCAGTACTTC; CDR3 protein: CASRPTGTSGVNEQYF
D gene: TRBD1; J gene: TRBJ2-6; CDR3 length: 17; V gene: TRBV14; clone size: NA; CDR3 DNA: TGTGCCAGCAGCCCAGGGACAGGGAGAACTGGGGCCAACGTCCTGACTTTC; CDR3 protein: CASSPGTGRTGANVLTF
D gene: NA; J gene: TRBJ1-6; CDR3 length: 16; V gene: TRBV6-6; clone size: NA; CDR3 DNA: TGTGCCAGCAGTTATCGTGGCGGCACCTATAATTCACCCCTCCACTTT; CDR3 protein: CASSYRGGTYNSPLHF
D gene: NA; J gene: TRBJ2-5; CDR3 length: 14; V gene: TRBV30; clone size: few; CDR3 DNA: TGTGCCTGGAGCGCCGGGACTCGGCAAGAGACCCAGTACTTC; CDR3 protein: CAWSAGTRQETQYF